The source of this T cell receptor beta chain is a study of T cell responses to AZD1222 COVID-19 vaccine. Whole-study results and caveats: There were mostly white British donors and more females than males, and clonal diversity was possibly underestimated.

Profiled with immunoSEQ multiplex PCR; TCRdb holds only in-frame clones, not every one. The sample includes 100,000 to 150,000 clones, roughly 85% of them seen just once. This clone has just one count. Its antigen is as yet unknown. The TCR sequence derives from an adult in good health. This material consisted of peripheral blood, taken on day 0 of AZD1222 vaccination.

The DNA for the CDR3 is TGTGCCAGCAGCTTAGGGGCGCGCGAGCAGTACTTC. The encoded protein is CASSLGAREQYF. The chain uses TRBV11-2 and TRBJ2-7; no definite D call. The CDR3 is 12 amino acids. Per the germline V gene, CDR1 is SGHAT and CDR2 is FQNNGV. The V and J ends lost 1 base and 6 bases respectively, with 7 bases between them. The whole variable domain, remainder taken from reference TRBV11-2 and TRBJ2-7, is EAGVAQSPRYKIIEKRQSVAFWCNPISGHATLYWYQQILGQGPKLLIQFQNNGVVDDSQLPKDRFSAERLKGVDSTLKIQPAKLEDSAVYLCASSLGAREQYFGPGTRLTVT.